The rows below give T cell receptor beta chains drawn from one sample of a study of cytomegalovirus exposure and HLA in healthy donors. This table comes from immunoSEQ multiplex PCR, and its TCRdb copy is limited to in-frame clones, with some not included. In the table there are tens of thousands of clones, roughly three quarters of which are singletons. Sequencing was carried out using PBMCs. The source is a woman in her forties in good health and CMV-seronegative. CDR3s include the opening cysteine and the closing phenylalanine or tryptophan. A D gene is named only where the DNA matches it firmly. Clone size is stated in some rows and not others, as once, few, many or a class when expanded.

d_gene	abundance	v_gene	j_gene	CDR3nt	CDR3aa
TRBD2	NA	TRBV7-6	TRBJ2-3	TGTGCCAGCAGCCCCACGTCGGGGGGACCAGCAGATACGCAGTATTTT	CASSPTSGGPADTQYF
TRBD1	NA	TRBV30	TRBJ1-5	TGTGCCTGGAGTAGGAACAGGGGTTTCGCTCAGCCCCAGCATTTT	CAWSRNRGFAQPQHF
NA	NA	TRBV7-2	TRBJ1-5	TGTGCCAGCAGCTTAGTAATGGGCAGGGTGAATCAGCCCCAGCATTTT	CASSLVMGRVNQPQHF
NA	NA	TRBV27	TRBJ2-5	TGTGCCAGCAGTTTCCCGGGGGAGACCCAGTACTTC	CASSFPGETQYF
NA	many	TRBV9	TRBJ1-1	TGTGCCAGCAGCGTAGGACCTACAGGGCTTGAAGCTTTCTTT	CASSVGPTGLEAFF
TRBD1	NA	TRBV30	TRBJ2-1	TGTGCCTGGACCCCTCGGGACAGGGGCTACAATGAGCAGTTCTTC	CAWTPRDRGYNEQFF
NA	NA	TRBV14	TRBJ2-5	TGTGCCAGCAGTCAACTCGGGGCAGGGGAAGGAGAGACCCAGTACTTC	CASSQLGAGEGETQYF
TRBD1	NA	TRBV28	TRBJ1-3	TGTGCCAGCAGTGTCACCGGGACAGGGGGACGTGGAAACACCATATATTTT	CASSVTGTGGRGNTIYF
TRBD2	NA	TRBV2	TRBJ2-5	TGTGCCAGCATTAACCTAGCGGGGGGCGCTGAGACCCAGTACTTC	CASINLAGGAETQYF
NA	NA	TRBV5-1	TRBJ1-1	TGCGCCAGCAGCTTGGAACAGGGACGAACTGAAGCTTTCTTT	CASSLEQGRTEAFF
NA	NA	TRBV18	TRBJ1-5	TGTGCCAGCTCACCACAGGCAGGGAAGGATCAGCCCCAGCATTTT	CASSPQAGKDQPQHF
NA	NA	TRBV6-1	TRBJ2-6	TGTGCCAGCAGTGATCGGGGGAAAGCGAGCTCTGGGGCCAACGTCCTGACTTTC	CASSDRGKASSGANVLTF
NA	NA	TRBV6-5	TRBJ1-2	TGTGCCAGCAGCAACCAGGGGTATGGCTACACCTTC	CASSNQGYGYTF
TRBD1	NA	TRBV11-2	TRBJ2-5	TGTGCCAGCAGCCGCGGGACAGGGATATCAGAGACCCAGTACTTC	CASSRGTGISETQYF
NA	NA	TRBV9	TRBJ1-1	TGTGCCAGCAGCGTAGAGGGAGTGGGGGAAGCTTTCTTT	CASSVEGVGEAFF
TRBD2	NA	TRBV4-2	TRBJ2-7	TGTGCCAGCAGCCAAGAACTAGCGGGGGTCTACGAGCAGTACTTC	CASSQELAGVYEQYF
TRBD1	NA	TRBV7-3	TRBJ2-1	TGTGCCAGCAGCAAGGGACAGGCTTACAATGAGCAGTTCTTC	CASSKGQAYNEQFF
NA	NA	TRBV15	TRBJ1-5	TGTGCCACCAGCAGAGATCGGGTGGGCAATCAGCCCCAGCATTTT	CATSRDRVGNQPQHF
NA	NA	TRBV7-8	TRBJ1-5	TGTGCCAGCAGCCCCCCGGCAGGGGTCAATCAGCCCCAGAATTTT	CASSPPAGVNQPQNF
NA	NA	TRBV4-2	TRBJ1-1	TGTGCCAGCAGCCCTGGTGGCAGTGAAGCTTTCTTT	CASSPGGSEAFF
NA	NA	TRBV7-7	TRBJ2-1	TGTGCCAGCAGTCCTATAAGGGGAACCTACAATGAGCAGTTCTTC	CASSPIRGTYNEQFF
NA	NA	TRBV19	TRBJ1-1	TGTGCCAGTAGTATAGAACGGGATCGGGGGATTGAGACTGAAGCTTTCTTT	CASSIERDRGIETEAFF
TRBD2	once	TRBV19	TRBJ2-7	TGTGCCAGTAGTCCTAACCCGGGACTAGGAACCTACGAGCAGTACTTC	CASSPNPGLGTYEQYF
NA	NA	TRBV2	TRBJ1-4	TGTGCCAGCAGTTCACAGGGAAATGAAAAACTGTTTTTT	CASSSQGNEKLFF
NA	once	TRBV19	TRBJ1-3	TGTGCCAGTAGTCGCGACTCTGGAAACACCATATATTTT	CASSRDSGNTIYF
NA	NA	TRBV9	TRBJ2-2	TGTGCCAGCAGCCCCCGGGACTCCCACACCGGGGAGCTGTTTTTT	CASSPRDSHTGELFF
TRBD1	once	TRBV7-3	TRBJ1-1	TGTGCCAGCAAACTGGACAGGGCATTGAACACTGAAGCTTTCTTT	CASKLDRALNTEAFF
NA	NA	TRBV4-3	TRBJ1-6	TGCGCCAGCAGCCGCACCCGGATGATGGAGGGTTCACCCCTCCACTTT	CASSRTRMMEGSPLHF
NA	NA	TRBV9	TRBJ2-2	TGTGCCAGCAGCGTGGGGACAACCATGATAGGGGATCTGGCCGGGGAGCTGTTTTTT	CASSVGTTMIGDLAGELFF
NA	NA	TRBV7-8	TRBJ2-7	TGTGCCAGCAGCCTCACAGGGGCGGGGTCCTACGAGCAGTACTTC	CASSLTGAGSYEQYF
TRBD2	NA	TRBV9	TRBJ2-5	TGTGCCAGCAGCGTAGCGGGGGGGCACCAAGAGACCCAGTACTTC	CASSVAGGHQETQYF
NA	NA	TRBV5-1	TRBJ2-2	TGCGCCAGCAGCTTGATGCCCCTGGGACAATTCACCGGGGAGCTGTTTTTT	CASSLMPLGQFTGELFF
NA	NA	TRBV4-2	TRBJ1-2	TGTGCCAGCAGCCAAGGTAACCGGGGGGCAAGGATTGATGGCTACACCTTC	CASSQGNRGARIDGYTF
TRBD1	NA	TRBV7-2	TRBJ2-7	TGTGCCAGCAGCTTAGGAACAGGGGACGTACGAGTGCAGTACTTC	CASSLGTGDVRVQYF
NA	NA	TRBV19	TRBJ1-1	TGTGCCAGTAATCTACAGGGAACCATGAACACTGAAGCTTTCTTT	CASNLQGTMNTEAFF
TRBD1	NA	TRBV6-5	TRBJ1-5	TGTGCCAGCAGTTACCGGACAGGGCCCAATCAGCCCCAGCATTTT	CASSYRTGPNQPQHF
NA	NA	TRBV11-2	TRBJ2-7	TGTGCCAGCAGCCGCACGTCGGGTTCCTACGAGCAGTACTTC	CASSRTSGSYEQYF
NA	NA	TRBV18	TRBJ1-1	TGTGCCAGCTCACCCTCTAGAGGAGGAACGAACACTGAAGCTTTCTTT	CASSPSRGGTNTEAFF
TRBD1	NA	TRBV7-2	TRBJ1-2	TGTGCCAGCAGCTTAGACAGGGGGAACTATGGCTACACCTTC	CASSLDRGNYGYTF